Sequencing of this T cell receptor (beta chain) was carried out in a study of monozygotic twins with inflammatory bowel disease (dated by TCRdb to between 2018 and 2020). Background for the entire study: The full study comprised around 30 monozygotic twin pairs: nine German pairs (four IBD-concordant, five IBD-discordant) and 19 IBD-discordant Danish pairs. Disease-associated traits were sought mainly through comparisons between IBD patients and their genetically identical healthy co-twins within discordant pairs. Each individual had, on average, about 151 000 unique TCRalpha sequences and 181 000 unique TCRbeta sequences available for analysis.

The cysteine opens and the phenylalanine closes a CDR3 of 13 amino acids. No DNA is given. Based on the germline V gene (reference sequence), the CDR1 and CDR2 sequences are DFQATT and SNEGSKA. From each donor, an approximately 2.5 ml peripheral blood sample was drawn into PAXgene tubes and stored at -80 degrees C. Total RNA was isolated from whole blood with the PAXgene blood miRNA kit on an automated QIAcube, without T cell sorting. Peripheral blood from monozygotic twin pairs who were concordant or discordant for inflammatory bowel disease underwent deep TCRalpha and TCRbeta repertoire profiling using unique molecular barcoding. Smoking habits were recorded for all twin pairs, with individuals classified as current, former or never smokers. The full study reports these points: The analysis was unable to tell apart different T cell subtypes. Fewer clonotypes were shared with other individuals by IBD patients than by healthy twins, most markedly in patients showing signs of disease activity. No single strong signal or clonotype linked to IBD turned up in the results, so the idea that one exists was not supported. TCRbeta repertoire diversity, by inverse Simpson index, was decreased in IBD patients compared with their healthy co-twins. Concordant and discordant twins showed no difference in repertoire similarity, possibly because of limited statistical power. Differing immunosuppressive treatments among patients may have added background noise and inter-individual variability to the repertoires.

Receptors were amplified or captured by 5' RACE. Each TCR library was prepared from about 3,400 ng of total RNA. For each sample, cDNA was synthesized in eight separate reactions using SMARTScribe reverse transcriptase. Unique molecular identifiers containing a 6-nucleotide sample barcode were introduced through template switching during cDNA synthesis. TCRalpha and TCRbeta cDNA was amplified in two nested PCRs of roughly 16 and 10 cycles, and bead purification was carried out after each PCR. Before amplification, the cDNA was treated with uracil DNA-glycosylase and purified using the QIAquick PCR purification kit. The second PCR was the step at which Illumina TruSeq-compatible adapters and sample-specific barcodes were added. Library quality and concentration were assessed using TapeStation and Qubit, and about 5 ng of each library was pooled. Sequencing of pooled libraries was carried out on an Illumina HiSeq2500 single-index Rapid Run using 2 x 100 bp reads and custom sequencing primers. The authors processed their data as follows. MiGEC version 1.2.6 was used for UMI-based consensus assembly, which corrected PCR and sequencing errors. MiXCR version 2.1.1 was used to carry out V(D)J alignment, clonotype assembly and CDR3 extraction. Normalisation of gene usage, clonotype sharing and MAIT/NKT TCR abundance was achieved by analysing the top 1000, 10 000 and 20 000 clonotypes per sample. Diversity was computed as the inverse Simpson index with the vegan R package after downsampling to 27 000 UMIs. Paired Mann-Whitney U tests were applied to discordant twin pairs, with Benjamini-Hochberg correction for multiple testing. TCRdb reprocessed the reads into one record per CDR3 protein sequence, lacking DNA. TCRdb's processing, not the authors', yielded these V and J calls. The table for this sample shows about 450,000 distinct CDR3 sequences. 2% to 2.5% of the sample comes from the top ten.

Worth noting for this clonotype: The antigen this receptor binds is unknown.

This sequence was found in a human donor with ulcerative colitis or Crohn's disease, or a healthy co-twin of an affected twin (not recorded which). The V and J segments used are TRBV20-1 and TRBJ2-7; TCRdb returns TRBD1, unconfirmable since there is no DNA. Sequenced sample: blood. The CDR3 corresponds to CSARGLAAYEQYF.